These 18 T cell receptor beta chains share one sample of origin, sequenced in a study of blood T cell repertoires in COVID-19. Generated by immunoSEQ multiplex PCR, the TCRdb table keeps only in-frame clones and is missing some. The sample lists 200,000 to 300,000 clones, approximately 86% seen once, with 5.2% in the top ten. Sample: peripheral blood. Receptors originate from a woman aged 60 to 75 with COVID-19, enrolled during active disease.

This clone was detected once. The V and J genes are TRBV19 and TRBJ1-5; TRBD1 matches at 10 bases. Germline values: CDR1 LNHDA, CDR2 SQIVND (reference sequence). The CDR3 spans 15 residues. V was pared by 6 bases and J by 1 base, with 3 bases of the junction left unmatched. Written as DNA, the CDR3 is TGTGCCAGTAGAGCGGGACAGGGGAGCAATCAGCCCCAGCATTTT. It specifies CASRAGQGSNQPQHF.

The V call is TRBV18, the J call TRBJ1-1, with D perhaps TRBD1 (5 bases). The V gene lost 3 bases and the J gene lost 4 bases, with 12 bases spanning the gap. The germline gives CDR1 KGHSH, CDR2 LQKENI. The CDR3 length is 14 residues. As DNA, the CDR3 is TGTGCCAGCTCACCCCAGGGTACCGGCACTGAAGCTTTCTTT. Its translation: CASSPQGTGTEAFF.

The V and J genes are TRBV5-8 and TRBJ1-6, with D possibly matching TRBD1 (6 bases). Trimming removed 4 bases from V and 10 bases from J, with 18 bases in between. Germline V gives CDR1 SGHTS, CDR2 YDEGEE. The CDR3 spans 15 residues. The CDR3 DNA follows: TGTGCCAGCAGCACCCGGGGGGCAGGGTACTCACCCCTCCACTTT. Its translation: CASSTRGAGYSPLHF.

This chain connects TRBV28 to TRBJ2-6; D ambiguous. The CDR3 spans 13 residues. Trimming took off 8 bases at V and 1 base at J, with 6 bases between the two ends. Looked up from germline, CDR1 is MDHEN and CDR2 is SYDVKM. CDR3 nucleotide sequence: TGTGCCAGCTCTCTATCTGGGGCCAACGTCCTGACTTTC. Translated, it gives CASSLSGANVLTF. Full variable domain (rest looked up from reference TRBV28 and TRBJ2-6): DVKVTQSSRYLVKRTGEKVFLECVQDMDHENMFWYRQDPGLGLRLIYFSYDVKMKEKGDIPEGYSVSREKKERFSLILESASTNQTSMYLCASSLSGANVLTFGAGSRLTVL.

The CDR3 protein is CASSLLAGSNTGELFF. The CDR3 nucleotides are TGCGCCAGCAGCTTGTTAGCGGGGTCGAACACCGGGGAGCTGTTTTTT. This chain uses TRBV5-1 with TRBJ2-2, with 8 bases fitting TRBD2. Trimming removed 1 base from V and 0 bases from J; junction bases left unmatched: 2. CDR3 length: 16 amino acids. Germline assignment: CDR1 SGHRS and CDR2 YFSETQ. Supplemented by reference TRBV5-1 and TRBJ2-2, the full variable domain reads KAGVTQTPRYLIKTRGQQVTLSCSPISGHRSVSWYQQTPGQGLQFLFEYFSETQRNKGNFPGRFSGRQFSNSRSEMNVSTLELGDSALYLCASSLLAGSNTGELFFGEGSRLTVL.

In nucleotides, the CDR3 is TGTGCCAGCAGTTACAGGGCAGGGGGGAACGAGCAGTACTTC. Its protein is CASSYRAGGNEQYF. This rearrangement joins TRBV6-5 to TRBJ2-7; D is possibly TRBD1 (7 bases). The CDR3 runs 14 residues. Trimming pared 2 bases from V and 5 bases from J, leaving 13 bases between. CDR1 and CDR2 from the germline V gene are MNHEY and SVGAGI.

The genes are TRBV29-1 and TRBJ1-1; D is unresolved. V dropped 2 bases and J dropped 1 base, with 17 bases sitting between them. CDR3 length equals 16 residues. CDR1 and CDR2 (germline): SQVTM, ANQGSEA. The DNA of the CDR3 is TGCAGCGTTGAATGGTCGGGGTCCCCAAAGAACACTGAAGCTTTCTTT. This translates into CSVEWSGSPKNTEAFF.

The V gene is TRBV3-1 (or the pseudogene TRBV3-2), the J gene TRBJ2-7; tentatively, D is TRBD1 (6 bases). Germline loops: CDR1 LGHDT, CDR2 YNNKEL (reference sequence). The germline V and J ends were trimmed by 4 bases and 2 bases, with 15 bases remaining between them. CDR3 size: 15 residues. As DNA, the CDR3 is TGTGCCAGCAGCCGAGGGACATCTCGGCCCTACGAGCAGTACTTC. Its protein product is CASSRGTSRPYEQYF.

The rearrangement links TRBV19 to TRBJ1-2; TRBD1 matches at 7 bases. Germline CDR1 LNHDA, CDR2 SQIVND (reference sequence). V was clipped by 9 bases and J by 3 bases; unmatched bases: 1. There are 11 residues in the CDR3. This chain's CDR3 is CASGQDYGYTF. CDR3 DNA sequence: TGTGCCAGCGGACAGGACTATGGCTACACCTTC.

The chain recombines TRBV5-1 with TRBJ1-1, with 7 bases identical to TRBD1. Trimming at V came to 4 bases and at J to 5 bases, leaving 11 bases not matched to a gene. This CDR3 spans 15 amino acids. Looked up from germline, CDR1 is SGHRS and CDR2 is YFSETQ. This CDR3 reads CASSGKGALGTEAFF. DNA for the CDR3: TGCGCCAGCAGCGGGAAGGGGGCGTTAGGAACTGAAGCTTTCTTT.

This sequence joins TRBV14 and TRBJ2-1; 14 nucleotides match TRBD2. The CDR3 length is 15 residues. CDR1 and CDR2 from the germline V gene are SGHDN and FVKESK. V trimming: 4 bases; J trimming: 6 bases; junction bases outside the gene matches: 2. The CDR3 loop is CASSRGLAGVNEQFF. In nucleotides, the CDR3 is TGTGCCAGCAGCCGGGGACTAGCGGGGGTCAATGAGCAGTTCTTC.

The chain carries TRBV7-8 and TRBJ2-1; TRBD2 matches 9 bases. J was trimmed by 7 bases and V by 5 bases; bases with no gene match: 9. Per the germline V gene, CDR1 is SGHVS and CDR2 is FQNEAQ. This CDR3 has 15 residues. The CDR3 region is CASSLRREGRNEQFF. Written as DNA, the CDR3 is TGTGCCAGCAGCCTTAGGCGGGAGGGCCGGAATGAGCAGTTCTTC.

The chain carries TRBV10-3 and TRBJ2-1; perhaps TRBD2 as D (6 bases). The germline V gene has CDR1 ENHRY and CDR2 SYGVKD. The CDR3 is 16 residues long. Trimming cost V 4 bases and J 2 bases, with 15 bases left between them. CDR3 loop: CAISAGVGSPYNEQFF. The CDR3 nucleotides read TGTGCCATCAGTGCGGGAGTTGGGAGCCCCTACAATGAGCAGTTCTTC.

The gene calls are TRBV5-6 and TRBJ2-2; 9 bases map to TRBD2. This CDR3 spans 17 amino acids. V shed 4 bases and J 2 bases; nucleotides not matched to a gene: 9. CDR1 and CDR2 from the germline V gene are SGHDT and YYEEEE. The CDR3 DNA sequence: TGTGCCAGCAGCCCAACAACTAGCGGGCCCAACACCGGGGAGCTGTTTTTT. Encoded protein: CASSPTTSGPNTGELFF. The full variable domain, its missing parts supplied by reference TRBV5-6 and TRBJ2-2, is DAGVTQSPTHLIKTRGQQVTLRCSPKSGHDTVSWYQQALGQGPQFIFQYYEEEERQRGNFPDRFSGHQFPNYSSELNVNALLLGDSALYLCASSPTTSGPNTGELFFGEGSRLTVL.

This chain links TRBV4-1 with TRBJ1-4; 7 bases map to TRBD1. Per germline, CDR1 MGHRA and CDR2 YSYEKL. The CDR3 totals 15 residues. V shed 6 bases, J shed 1 base, and the junction held 5 bases outside the gene matches. The CDR3 sequence is CASRRGLVTNEKLFF. The CDR3 coding sequence is TGCGCCAGCAGGAGGGGGCTGGTAACTAATGAAAAACTGTTTTTT.

This chain connects TRBV28 to TRBJ2-2; D not certain. Germline V gives CDR1 MDHEN, CDR2 SYDVKM. Trimming took off 8 bases at V and 1 base at J, with 11 bases between the two ends. This CDR3 comprises 14 residues. This chain's CDR3 is CASWNRQNTGELFF. The CDR3 coding sequence is TGTGCCAGCTGGAACAGACAGAACACCGGGGAGCTGTTTTTT.

The DNA of the CDR3 is TGTGCCAGCAGCCCGGCTGGGCCCCCCGGCAATGAGCAGTTCTTC. It encodes CASSPAGPPGNEQFF. The V call is TRBV5-4, the J call TRBJ2-1; D call uncertain. Germline CDR1 reads SGHNT; CDR2 reads YYREEE (reference sequence). This CDR3 is built from 15 residues. The V gene lost 4 bases and the J gene lost 6 bases, with 17 bases spanning the gap.

The chain recombines TRBV7-3 with TRBJ2-6; TRBD1 matches 9 bases. This CDR3 has 16 residues. The germline CDR1 and CDR2 sequences are SGHTA and FQGTGA. Germline trimming cut 5 bases from V and 4 bases from J; bases unmatched to any gene: 6. Here the CDR3 reads CASSTGTGTGANVLTF. In nucleotides, the CDR3 is TGTGCCAGCAGCACTGGGACAGGGACCGGGGCCAACGTCCTGACTTTC.